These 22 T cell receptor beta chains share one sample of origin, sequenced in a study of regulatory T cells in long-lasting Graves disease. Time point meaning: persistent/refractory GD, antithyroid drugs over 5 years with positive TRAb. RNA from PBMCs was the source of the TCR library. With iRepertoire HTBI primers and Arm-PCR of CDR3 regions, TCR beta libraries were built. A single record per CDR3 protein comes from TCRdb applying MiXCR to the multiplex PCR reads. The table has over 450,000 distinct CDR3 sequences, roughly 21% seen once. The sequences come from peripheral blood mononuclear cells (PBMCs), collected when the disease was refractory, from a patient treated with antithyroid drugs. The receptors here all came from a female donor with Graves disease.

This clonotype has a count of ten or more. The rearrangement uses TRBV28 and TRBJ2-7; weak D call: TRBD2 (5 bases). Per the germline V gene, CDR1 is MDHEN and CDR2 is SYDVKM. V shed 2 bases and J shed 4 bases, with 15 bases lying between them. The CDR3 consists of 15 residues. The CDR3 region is CASSLNSWTGYEQYF. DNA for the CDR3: TGTGCCAGCAGTTTAAATAGCTGGACTGGGTACGAGCAGTACTTC.

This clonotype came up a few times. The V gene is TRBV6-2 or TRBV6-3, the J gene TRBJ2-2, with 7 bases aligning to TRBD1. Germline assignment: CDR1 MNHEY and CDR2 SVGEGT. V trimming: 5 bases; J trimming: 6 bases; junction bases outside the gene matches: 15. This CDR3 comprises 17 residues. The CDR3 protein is CASSGTFGTDYPGELFF. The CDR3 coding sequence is TGTGCCAGCAGTGGAACCTTTGGGACAGACTATCCCGGGGAGCTGTTTTTT.

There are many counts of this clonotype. CDR3 coding DNA: TGTGCCAGCGCCCGAAGTGCCTCACAAGAGACCCAGTACTTC. Translating it yields CASARSASQETQYF. The chain combines TRBV7-2 with TRBJ2-5; D is unclear. V was trimmed by 8 bases and J by 2 bases, leaving 15 bases between them. The length of the CDR3 is 14 residues. Germline CDR1 is SGHTA and CDR2 is FQGNSA.

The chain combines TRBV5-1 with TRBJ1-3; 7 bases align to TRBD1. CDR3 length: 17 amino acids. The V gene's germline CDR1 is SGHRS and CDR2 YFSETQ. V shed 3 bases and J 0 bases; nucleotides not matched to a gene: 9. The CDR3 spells CASSWMGQRNSGNTIYF. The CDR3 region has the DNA TGCGCCAGCAGCTGGATGGGACAGCGAAACTCTGGAAACACCATATATTTT.

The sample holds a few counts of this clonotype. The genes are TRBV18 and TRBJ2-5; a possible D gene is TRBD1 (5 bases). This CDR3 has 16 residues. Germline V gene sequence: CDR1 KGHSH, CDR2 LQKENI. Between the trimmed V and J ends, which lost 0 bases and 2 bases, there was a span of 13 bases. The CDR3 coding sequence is TGTGCCAGCTCACCACCATTTCATGGGGCGCAAGAGACCCAGTACTTC. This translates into CASSPPFHGAQETQYF. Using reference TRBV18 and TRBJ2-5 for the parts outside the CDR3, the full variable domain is NAGVMQNPRHLVRRRGQEARLRCSPMKGHSHVYWYRQLPEEGLKFMVYLQKENIIDESGMPKERFSAEFPKEGPSILRIQQVVRGDSAAYFCASSPPFHGAQETQYFGPGTRLLVL.

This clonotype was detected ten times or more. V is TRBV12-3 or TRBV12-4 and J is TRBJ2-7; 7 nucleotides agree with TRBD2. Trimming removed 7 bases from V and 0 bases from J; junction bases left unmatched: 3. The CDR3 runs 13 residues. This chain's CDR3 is CASTGGSSYEQYF. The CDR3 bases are TGTGCCAGCACCGGGGGGAGCTCCTACGAGCAGTACTTC.

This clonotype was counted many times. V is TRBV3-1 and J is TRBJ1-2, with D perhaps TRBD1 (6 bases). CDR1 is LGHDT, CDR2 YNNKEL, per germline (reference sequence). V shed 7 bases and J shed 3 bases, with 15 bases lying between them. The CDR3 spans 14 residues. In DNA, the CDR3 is TGTGCCAGCACACCGGGGGGGGCTTACTATGGCTACACCTTC. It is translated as CASTPGGAYYGYTF.

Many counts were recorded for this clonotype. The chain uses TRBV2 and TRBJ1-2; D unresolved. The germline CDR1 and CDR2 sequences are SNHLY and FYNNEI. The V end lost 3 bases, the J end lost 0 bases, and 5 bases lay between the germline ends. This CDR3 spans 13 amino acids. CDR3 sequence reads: CASSEESNYGYTF. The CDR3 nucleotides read TGTGCCAGCAGTGAGGAATCTAACTATGGCTACACCTTC.

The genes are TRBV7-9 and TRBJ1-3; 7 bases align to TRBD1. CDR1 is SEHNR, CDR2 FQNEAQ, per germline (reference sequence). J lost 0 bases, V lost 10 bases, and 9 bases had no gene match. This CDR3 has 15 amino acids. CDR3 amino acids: CATRGQFSSGNTIYF. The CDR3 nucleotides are TGTGCCACCAGGGGACAGTTCAGCTCTGGAAACACCATATATTTT.

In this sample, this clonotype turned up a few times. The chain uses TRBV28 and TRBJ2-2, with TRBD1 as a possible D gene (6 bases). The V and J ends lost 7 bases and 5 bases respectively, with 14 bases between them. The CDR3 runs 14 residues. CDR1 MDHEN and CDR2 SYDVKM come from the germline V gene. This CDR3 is CASTLQGRTGELFF. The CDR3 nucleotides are TGTGCCAGCACCCTTCAGGGGCGTACCGGGGAGCTGTTTTTT. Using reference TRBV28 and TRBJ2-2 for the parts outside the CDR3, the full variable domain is DVKVTQSSRYLVKRTGEKVFLECVQDMDHENMFWYRQDPGLGLRLIYFSYDVKMKEKGDIPEGYSVSREKKERFSLILESASTNQTSMYLCASTLQGRTGELFFGEGSRLTVL.

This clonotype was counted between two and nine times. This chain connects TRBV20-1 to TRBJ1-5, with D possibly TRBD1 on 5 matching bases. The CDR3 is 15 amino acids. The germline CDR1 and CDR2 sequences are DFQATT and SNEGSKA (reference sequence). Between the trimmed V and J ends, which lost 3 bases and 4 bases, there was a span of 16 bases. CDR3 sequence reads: CSASEPIRTNQPQHF. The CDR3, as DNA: TGCAGTGCTAGCGAGCCCATAAGGACAAATCAGCCCCAGCATTTT.

The CDR3 here is CSVRDRGPYEQYF. CDR3 in DNA: TGCAGCGTTCGGGACAGGGGACCCTACGAGCAGTACTTC. J is TRBJ2-7 and V is TRBV29-1, with 10 nucleotides matching TRBD1. This CDR3 has 13 residues. Trimming removed 5 bases from V and 2 bases from J; junction bases left unmatched: 3. Germline V gene data show CDR1 as SQVTM and CDR2 as ANQGSEA.

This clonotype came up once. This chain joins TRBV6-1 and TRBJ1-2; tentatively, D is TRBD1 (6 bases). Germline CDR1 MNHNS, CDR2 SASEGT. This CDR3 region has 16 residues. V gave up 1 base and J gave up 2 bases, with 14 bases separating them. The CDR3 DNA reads TGTGCCAGCAGTGAAGGAGGACAGATAAAAAACTATGGCTACACCTTC. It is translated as CASSEGGQIKNYGYTF.

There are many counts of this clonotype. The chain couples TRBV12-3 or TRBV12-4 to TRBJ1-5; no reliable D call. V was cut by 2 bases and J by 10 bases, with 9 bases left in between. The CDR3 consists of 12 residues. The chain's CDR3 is CASSLLLNPQHF. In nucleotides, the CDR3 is TGTGCCAGCAGTTTATTGCTCAATCCCCAGCATTTT.

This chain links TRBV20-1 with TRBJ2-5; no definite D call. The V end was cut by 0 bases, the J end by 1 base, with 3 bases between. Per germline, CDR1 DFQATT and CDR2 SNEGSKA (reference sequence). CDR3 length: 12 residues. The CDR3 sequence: CSARDAQETQYF. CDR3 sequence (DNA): TGCAGTGCTAGAGATGCCCAAGAGACCCAGTACTTC.

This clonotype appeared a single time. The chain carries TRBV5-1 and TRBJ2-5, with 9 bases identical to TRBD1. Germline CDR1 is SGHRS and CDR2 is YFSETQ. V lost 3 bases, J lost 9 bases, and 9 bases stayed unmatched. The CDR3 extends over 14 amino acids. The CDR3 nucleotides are TGCGCCAGCAGCTCGGGACAGGGCGGTATGGCCCAGTACTTC. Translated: CASSSGQGGMAQYF.

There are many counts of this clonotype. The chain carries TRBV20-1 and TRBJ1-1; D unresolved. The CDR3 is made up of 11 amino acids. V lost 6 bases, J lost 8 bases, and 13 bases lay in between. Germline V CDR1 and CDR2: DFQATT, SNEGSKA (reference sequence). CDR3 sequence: CSATEAEEAFF. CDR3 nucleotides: TGCAGTGCAACCGAGGCAGAAGAAGCTTTCTTT.

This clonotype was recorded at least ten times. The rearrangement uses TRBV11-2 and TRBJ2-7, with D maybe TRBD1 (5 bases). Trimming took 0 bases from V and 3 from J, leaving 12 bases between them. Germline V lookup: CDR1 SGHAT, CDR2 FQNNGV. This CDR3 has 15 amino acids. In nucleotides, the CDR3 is TGTGCCAGCAGCTTAGACAGGGATCCTTACTACGAGCAGTACTTC. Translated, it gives CASSLDRDPYYEQYF.

The DNA of the CDR3 is TGTGCCAGCAGCCAAGATTGGAGGGCGGAGCTTTCGGGCGAGCAGTACTTC. It codes for CASSQDWRAELSGEQYF. This chain connects TRBV7-2 to TRBJ2-7; D might be TRBD2 (6 bases). The CDR3 spans 17 residues. Trimming left V 5 bases short and J 6 bases short, with 26 bases between. Germline CDR1 and CDR2: SGHTA and FQGNSA. The whole variable domain, filled in from reference TRBV7-2 and TRBJ2-7, reads GAGVSQSPSNKVTEKGKDVELRCDPISGHTALYWYRQSLGQGLEFLIYFQGNSAPDKSGLPSDRFSAERTGGSVSTLTIQRTQQEDSAVYLCASSQDWRAELSGEQYFGPGTRLTVT.

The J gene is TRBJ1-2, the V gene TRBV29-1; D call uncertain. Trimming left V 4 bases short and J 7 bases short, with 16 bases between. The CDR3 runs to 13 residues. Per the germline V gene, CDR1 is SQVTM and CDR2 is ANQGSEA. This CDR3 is CSVVLRGRFGYTF. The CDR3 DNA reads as TGCAGCGTTGTGTTGCGGGGAAGGTTTGGCTACACCTTC. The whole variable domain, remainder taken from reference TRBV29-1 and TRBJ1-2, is SAVISQKPSRDICQRGTSLTIQCQVDSQVTMMFWYRQQPGQSLTLIATANQGSEATYESGFVIDKFPISRPNLTFSTLTVSNMSPEDSSIYLCSVVLRGRFGYTFGSGTRLTVV.

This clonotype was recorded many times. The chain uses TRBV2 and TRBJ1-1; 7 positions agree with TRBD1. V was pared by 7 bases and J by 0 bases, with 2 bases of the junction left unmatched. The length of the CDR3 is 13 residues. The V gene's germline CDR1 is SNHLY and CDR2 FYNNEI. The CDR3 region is CASTTGLNTEAFF. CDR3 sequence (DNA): TGTGCCAGCACGACAGGGTTGAACACTGAAGCTTTCTTT.

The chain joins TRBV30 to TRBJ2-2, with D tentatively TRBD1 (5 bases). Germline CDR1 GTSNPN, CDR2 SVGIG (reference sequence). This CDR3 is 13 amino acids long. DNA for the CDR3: TGTGCTCACGCCAGGCGGACAACCGGGGAGCTGTTTTTT. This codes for CAHARRTTGELFF. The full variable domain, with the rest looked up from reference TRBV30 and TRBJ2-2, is SQTIHQWPATLVQPVGSPLSLECTVEGTSNPNLYWYRQAAGRGLQLLFYSVGIGQISSEVPQNLSASRPQDRQFILSSKKLLLSDSGFYLCAHARRTTGELFFGEGSRLTVL.